This TCR beta chain was profiled in a study of blood T cell repertoires in COVID-19. Original processing notes: From reference gene primer amplification, estimates of nucleated cell counts were derived. Assay: immunoSEQ multiplex PCR; the TCRdb copy retains only in-frame clones and omits some. V, J and clone size are taken as reported in that table, and D and trimming were inferred from the DNA itself. The sample records about 400,000 clones, roughly 88% being singletons. Individuals aged about 18 to 90 years were recruited from fewer than 25 US areas. Cohort placement rested on clinical history that participants reported themselves. The CDR3 is made up of 14 amino acids. The V segment lost 3 bases and the J segment 8 bases; nucleotides outside the gene matches: 3. CDR1 and CDR2 (germline): WNHNN, SYGVQD (reference sequence).

This chain links TRBV10-1 with TRBJ2-1; 11 nucleotides align to TRBD2. Input material: PBMCs or T cells enriched from blood (not recorded which). This sequence originates from a woman between 40 and 50 years old with acute COVID-19. CDR3 DNA: TGCGCCAGCAGTGATAGCGGGGGGGCCGATGAGCAGTTCTTC. Translated, it gives CASSDSGGADEQFF.